The T cell receptor (beta chain) described here comes from a study of cytomegalovirus exposure and HLA in healthy donors. Study information: An earlier analysis found 100 million or so unique TCR beta sequences from about 190 million T cells.

As regards this clone: Its matching antigen is unknown.

The CDR3 is 15 residues long. The germline V gene has CDR1 SGDLS and CDR2 YYNGEE. V dropped 3 bases and J dropped 3 bases, with 16 bases sitting between them. PCR involved 60 Vbeta and 13 Jbeta primers. TCRdb's copy holds only in-frame clones and misses some; the assay was immunoSEQ multiplex PCR. Of approximately 190,000 clones listed, around 86% are singletons. Study-level points and caveats: Cytomegalovirus status was reportedly diagnosed by the classifier with high specificity and sensitivity. Earlier analysis yielded a pattern in which most TCR beta V segments were productive about 90% or about 30% of the time.

Material for sequencing was PBMCs. The rearrangement links TRBV9 to TRBJ2-7; possibly TRBD2 for D (6 bases). This TCR was recovered from a man in his forties in good health and CMV-seropositive. The CDR3 spells CASSGRDSTLYEQYF. The CDR3 nucleotides are TGTGCCAGCAGCGGCCGGGACTCAACCCTCTACGAGCAGTACTTC.